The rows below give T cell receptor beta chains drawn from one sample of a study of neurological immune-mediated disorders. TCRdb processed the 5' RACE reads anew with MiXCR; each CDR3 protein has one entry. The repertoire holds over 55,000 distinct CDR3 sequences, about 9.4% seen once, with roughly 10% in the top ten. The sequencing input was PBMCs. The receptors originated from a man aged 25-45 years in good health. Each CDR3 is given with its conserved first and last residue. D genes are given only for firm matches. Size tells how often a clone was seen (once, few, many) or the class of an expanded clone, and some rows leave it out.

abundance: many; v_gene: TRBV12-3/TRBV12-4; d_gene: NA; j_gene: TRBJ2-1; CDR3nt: TGTGCCAGCAGAAGTCTGACAGGCAGCTCCTACAATGAGCAGTTCTTC; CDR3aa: CASRSLTGSSYNEQFF
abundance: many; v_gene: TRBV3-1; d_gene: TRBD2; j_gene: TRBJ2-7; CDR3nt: TGTGCCAGCAGCCACACTAGCGGGAGAAAAGTGCAGTACTTC; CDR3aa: CASSHTSGRKVQYF
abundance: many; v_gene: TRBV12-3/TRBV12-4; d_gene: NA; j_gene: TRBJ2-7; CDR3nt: TGTGCCAGCAGCCGAGGGGCCTCGAGAGCATACGAGCAGTACTTC; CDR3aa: CASSRGASRAYEQYF
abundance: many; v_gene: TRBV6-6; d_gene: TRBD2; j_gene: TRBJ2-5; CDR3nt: TGTGCCAGCAGTTTCCCCGGGGGGGCCCAAGAGACCCAGTACTTC; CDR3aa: CASSFPGGAQETQYF
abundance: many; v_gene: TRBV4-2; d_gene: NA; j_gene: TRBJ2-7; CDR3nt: TGTGCCAGCAGCCAAGGGATCTCCTACGAGCAGTACTTC; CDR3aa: CASSQGISYEQYF
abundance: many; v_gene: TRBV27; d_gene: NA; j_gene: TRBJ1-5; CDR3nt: TGTGCCAGCAGTTTTGGCAATCAGCCCCAGCATTTT; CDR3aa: CASSFGNQPQHF
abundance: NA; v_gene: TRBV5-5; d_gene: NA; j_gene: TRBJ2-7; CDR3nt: TGTGCCAGCAGATTACCACAGGGAAAGGCCTACGAGCAGTACTTC; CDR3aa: CASRLPQGKAYEQYF
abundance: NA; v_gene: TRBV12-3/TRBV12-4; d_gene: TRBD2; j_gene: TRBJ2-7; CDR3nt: TGTGCCAGCAGGACTAGCGGGAGAGGAAACGAGCAGTACTTC; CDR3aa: CASRTSGRGNEQYF
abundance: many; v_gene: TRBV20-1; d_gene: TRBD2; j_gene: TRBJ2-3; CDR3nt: TGCAGTGCTAGAAGTCTAGCGGGAGGGATGGGAGATACGCAGTATTTT; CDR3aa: CSARSLAGGMGDTQYF
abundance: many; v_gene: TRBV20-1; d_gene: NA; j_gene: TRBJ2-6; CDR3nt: TGCAGTGCTAGACGGGACGCTGGGGCCAACGTCCTGACTTTC; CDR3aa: CSARRDAGANVLTF
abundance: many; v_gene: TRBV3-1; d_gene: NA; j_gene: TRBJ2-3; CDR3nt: TGTGCCAGCAGCTGGAGGGGAACCTTCACAGATACGCAGTATTTT; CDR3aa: CASSWRGTFTDTQYF
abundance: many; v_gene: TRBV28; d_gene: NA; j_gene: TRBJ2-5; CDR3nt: TGTGCCAGCAGTTCCCTGTACGGTCGGGAGACCCAGTACTTC; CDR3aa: CASSSLYGRETQYF
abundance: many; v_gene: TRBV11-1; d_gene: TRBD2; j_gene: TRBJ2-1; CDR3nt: TGTGCCAGCAGCCAAGAGGCGGGACTAGCGGTGCAGTTCTTC; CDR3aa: CASSQEAGLAVQFF
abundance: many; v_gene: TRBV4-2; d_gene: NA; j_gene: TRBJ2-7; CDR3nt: TGTGCCAGCAGCCAAGAATACCGAAGGGTACTCTACGAGCAGTACTTC; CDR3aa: CASSQEYRRVLYEQYF
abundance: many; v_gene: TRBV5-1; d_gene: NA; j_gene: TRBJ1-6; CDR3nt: TGCGCCACCCGGACGGAGGTCTCCAATTCACCCCTCCACTTT; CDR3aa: CATRTEVSNSPLHF